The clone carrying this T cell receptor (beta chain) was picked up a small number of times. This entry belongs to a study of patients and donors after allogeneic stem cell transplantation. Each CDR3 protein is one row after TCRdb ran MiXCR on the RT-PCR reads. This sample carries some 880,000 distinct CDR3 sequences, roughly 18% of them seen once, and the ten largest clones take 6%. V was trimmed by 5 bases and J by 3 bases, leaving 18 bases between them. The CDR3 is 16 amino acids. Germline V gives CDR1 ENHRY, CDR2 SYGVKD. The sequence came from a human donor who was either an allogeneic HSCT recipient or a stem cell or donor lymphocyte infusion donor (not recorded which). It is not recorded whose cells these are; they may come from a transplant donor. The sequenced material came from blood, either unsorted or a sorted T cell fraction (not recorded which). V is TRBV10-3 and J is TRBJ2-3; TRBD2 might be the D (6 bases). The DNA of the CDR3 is TGTGCCATCAGTTCCCTGGGGGGAGCTAGGACAGATACGCAGTATTTT. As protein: CAISSLGGARTDTQYF.